These 9 T cell receptor beta chains were sequenced from one sample in a study of T cells after yellow fever vaccination. TCRdb re-analysed the 5' RACE reads in MiXCR, keeping a single row per CDR3 protein. The table shows fewer than 400,000 distinct CDR3 sequences, with 6.2% occurring only once. The material sequenced was PBMCs, taken 5 days after the yellow fever booster vaccination. The receptors derive from a man aged 25-45 years who received the YFV17D yellow fever vaccine.

This sequence joins TRBV7-8 and TRBJ2-7, with a weak D call TRBD1 (6 bases). The germline gives CDR1 SGHVS, CDR2 FQNEAQ. Trimming removed 5 bases at V and 2 bases at J, with 10 bases between. The CDR3 loop spans 13 amino acids. Written as DNA, the CDR3 is TGTGCCAGCAGCACGACAGGTGCCTACGAGCAGTACTTC. Its translation: CASSTTGAYEQYF.

V is TRBV27 and J is TRBJ1-4, with D perhaps matching TRBD1 (6 bases). The CDR3 extends over 13 amino acids. The germline V and J ends were trimmed by 5 bases and 10 bases, with 14 bases remaining between them. Germline values: CDR1 MNHEY, CDR2 SMNVEV (reference sequence). In nucleotides, the CDR3 is TGTGCCAGCAGTAACACAGGGTATAGAAAACTGTTTTTT. As protein: CASSNTGYRKLFF.

The chain uses TRBV7-2 and TRBJ2-1; 11 nucleotides line up with TRBD2. The germline gives CDR1 SGHTA, CDR2 FQGNSA. J gave up 4 bases and V 5 bases, and 10 bases lay outside the gene matches. The CDR3 consists of 17 residues. The CDR3 loop is CASSIKGLAVGYNEQFF. CDR3 sequence (DNA): TGTGCCAGCAGCATAAAGGGACTAGCGGTGGGTTACAATGAGCAGTTCTTC.

In this sample, this clonotype turned up many times. The chain is built from TRBV7-9 and TRBJ1-6, with 7 bases aligning to TRBD1. The CDR3 runs 15 residues. CDR1 is SEHNR and CDR2 is FQNEAQ in the germline V gene (reference sequence). The ends lost 7 bases at V and 8 bases at J; junction bases unmatched: 11. CDR3: CASTSTRQGHSPLHF. For the CDR3, the DNA is TGTGCCAGCACCTCGACCCGACAGGGACATTCACCCCTCCACTTT.

This clonotype was detected many times. This chain uses TRBV7-8 with TRBJ2-1; 7 bases are a match to TRBD2. The CDR3 is 18 residues long. Unmatched junction bases numbered 17, after V lost 5 bases and J lost 4 bases. Germline CDR1 is SGHVS and CDR2 is FQNEAQ. CDR3 sequence reads: CASSPPLRWRERYNEQFF. CDR3 sequence (DNA): TGTGCCAGCAGCCCTCCCCTGCGGTGGCGGGAGCGATACAATGAGCAGTTCTTC.

This clonotype was recorded a few times. This chain joins TRBV21-1 and TRBJ2-7; the table's D call TRBD1 went unverified against the DNA. TRBV21-1 is a listed pseudogene. The CDR3 length is 14 residues. For the CDR3, the DNA is TGTGCCAGCAGCAAAGGACAGGCCAAGGGGGAGCAGTACTTC. It codes for CASSKGQAKGEQYF.

The table lists this clonotype with many counts. This chain joins TRBV12-3 or TRBV12-4 and TRBJ2-2, with a weak D call TRBD1 (5 bases). This CDR3 contains 14 residues. V was shortened by 4 bases and J by 6 bases, with 12 bases between the two germline ends. CDR3 DNA sequence: TGTGCCAGCAGTTATCAGGGATTGGCCGGGGAGCTGTTTTTT. Translating gives CASSYQGLAGELFF.

This clonotype was observed many times. The chain uses TRBV28 and TRBJ2-7; tentatively, D is TRBD2 (7 bases). The CDR3 extends over 15 amino acids. Germline CDR1 reads MDHEN; CDR2 reads SYDVKM. V shed 8 bases and J shed 4 bases, with 21 bases lying between them. CDR3 nucleotides: TGTGCCAGCCTTGGGCGGGGGCAGCGTGAATACGAGCAGTACTTC. Translating it yields CASLGRGQREYEQYF. Full variable domain (rest looked up from reference TRBV28 and TRBJ2-7): DVKVTQSSRYLVKRTGEKVFLECVQDMDHENMFWYRQDPGLGLRLIYFSYDVKMKEKGDIPEGYSVSREKKERFSLILESASTNQTSMYLCASLGRGQREYEQYFGPGTRLTVT.

The table lists this clonotype with many counts. The chain is built from TRBV29-1 and TRBJ2-1; D is undetermined. Germline lookup yields CDR1 SQVTM and CDR2 ANQGSEA. The CDR3 spans 16 residues. Trimming shortened V by 5 bases and J by 0 bases, and 17 bases separated the two germline ends. The CDR3, as DNA: TGCAGCGTTACGATAATCCCAGATAGCTCCTACAATGAGCAGTTCTTC. Amino acid sequence: CSVTIIPDSSYNEQFF.